The rows below give T cell receptor beta chains drawn from one sample of a study of blood T cell repertoires in COVID-19. Sequencing was performed with immunoSEQ multiplex PCR; in TCRdb, only in-frame clones are kept and a portion is missing. The table includes about 160,000 clones, less than 85% detected once. Sequencing input: PBMCs or T cells enriched from blood (not recorded which). The receptors stem from a woman aged 45-65 years who had recovered from COVID-19. The conserved cysteine and the conserved F or W are not part of the CDR3 here.

V	J	CDR3
TRBV9	TRBJ2-2	ASSVIAGGPTGELF
TRBV30	TRBJ1-2	AWSSGEHYGYT
TRBV4-3	TRBJ2-3	ASSRGLAGTDTQY
TRBV12-3/TRBV12-4	TRBJ1-5	ASSGQGGQPQH
TRBV3-1/TRBV3-2	TRBJ2-3	ASSQQPSGRGNTQY
TRBV30	TRBJ1-3	AWSFSQFGNTIY
TRBV5-1	TRBJ1-6	ASSLNSAGPSPLH
TRBV6-4	TRBJ2-2	ASSDGLAGVAGELF
TRBV7-3	TRBJ2-2	ASSLIHASGAGELF
TRBV30	TRBJ2-2	AHRTGSGTGELF
TRBV9	TRBJ1-1	ASSGALGKRGQAF
TRBV7-9	TRBJ2-3	ASSLGLATDTQY